This entry features one T cell receptor beta chain sequence. After removal of 0 bases from V and 8 bases from J, the junction contained 6 bases not matched to a gene. The CDR3 consists of 15 residues. Germline CDR1 reads SGHVS; CDR2 reads FQNEAQ. The PCR contained 60 Vbeta and 13 Jbeta primers. Clones were sequenced by immunoSEQ multiplex PCR, and TCRdb holds only the in-frame ones, with some missing. The table has about 82,000 clones, around 85% seen once. This entry is derived from a study of cytomegalovirus exposure and HLA in healthy donors. Sequenced input: PBMCs. The clonotype was recovered from a human donor in good health. The chain carries TRBV7-8 and TRBJ1-2, with 10 bases that match TRBD1. The CDR3 is CASSLATGGTEGYTF. CDR3 nucleotide sequence: TGTGCCAGCAGCTTAGCGACAGGGGGCACGGAAGGCTACACCTTC.